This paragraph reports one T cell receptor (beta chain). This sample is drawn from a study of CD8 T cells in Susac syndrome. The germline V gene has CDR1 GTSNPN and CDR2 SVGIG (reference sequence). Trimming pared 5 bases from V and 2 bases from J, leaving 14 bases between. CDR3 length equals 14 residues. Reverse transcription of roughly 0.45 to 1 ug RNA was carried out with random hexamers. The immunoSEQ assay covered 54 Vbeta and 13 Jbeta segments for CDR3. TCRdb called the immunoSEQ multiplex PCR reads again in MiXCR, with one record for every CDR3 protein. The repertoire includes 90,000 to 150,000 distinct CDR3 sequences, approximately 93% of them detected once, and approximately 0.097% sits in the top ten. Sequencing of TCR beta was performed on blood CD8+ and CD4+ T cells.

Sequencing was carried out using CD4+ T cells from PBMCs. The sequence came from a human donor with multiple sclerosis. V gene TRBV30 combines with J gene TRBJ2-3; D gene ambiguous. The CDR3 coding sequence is TGTGCCTGGGCGAGCGTTACATACACAGATACGCAGTATTTT. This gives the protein CAWASVTYTDTQYF. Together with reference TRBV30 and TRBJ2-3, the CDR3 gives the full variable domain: SQTIHQWPATLVQPVGSPLSLECTVEGTSNPNLYWYRQAAGRGLQLLFYSVGIGQISSEVPQNLSASRPQDRQFILSSKKLLLSDSGFYLCAWASVTYTDTQYFGPGTRLTVL.